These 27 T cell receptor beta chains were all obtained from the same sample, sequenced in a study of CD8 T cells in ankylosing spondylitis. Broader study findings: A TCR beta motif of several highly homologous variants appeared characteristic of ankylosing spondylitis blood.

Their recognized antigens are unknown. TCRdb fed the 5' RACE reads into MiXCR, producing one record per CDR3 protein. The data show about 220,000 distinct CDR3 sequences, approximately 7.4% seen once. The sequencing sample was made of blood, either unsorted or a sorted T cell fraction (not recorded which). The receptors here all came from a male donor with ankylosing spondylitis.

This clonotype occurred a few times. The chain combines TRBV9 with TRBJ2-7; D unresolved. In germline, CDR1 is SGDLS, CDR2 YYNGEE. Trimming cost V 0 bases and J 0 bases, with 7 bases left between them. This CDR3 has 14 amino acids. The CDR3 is CASSVELGSYEQYF. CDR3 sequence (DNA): TGTGCCAGCAGCGTAGAACTGGGCTCCTACGAGCAGTACTTC.

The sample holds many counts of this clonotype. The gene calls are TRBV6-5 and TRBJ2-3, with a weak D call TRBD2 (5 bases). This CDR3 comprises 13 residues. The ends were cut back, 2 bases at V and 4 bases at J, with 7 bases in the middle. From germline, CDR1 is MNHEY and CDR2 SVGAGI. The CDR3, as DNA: TGTGCCAGCAGTTACCCGAGGGCAGATACGCAGTATTTT. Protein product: CASSYPRADTQYF.

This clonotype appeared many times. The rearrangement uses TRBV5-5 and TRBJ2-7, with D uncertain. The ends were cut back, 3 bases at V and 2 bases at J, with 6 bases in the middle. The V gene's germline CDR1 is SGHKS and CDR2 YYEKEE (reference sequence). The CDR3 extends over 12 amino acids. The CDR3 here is CASSYPPYEQYF. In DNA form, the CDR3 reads TGTGCCAGCAGCTACCCCCCCTACGAGCAGTACTTC.

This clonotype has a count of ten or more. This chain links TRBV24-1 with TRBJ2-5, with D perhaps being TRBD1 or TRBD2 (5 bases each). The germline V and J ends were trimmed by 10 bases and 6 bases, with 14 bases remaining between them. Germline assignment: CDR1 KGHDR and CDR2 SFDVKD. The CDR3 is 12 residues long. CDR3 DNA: TGTGCCACTTCGTGGGGGAAACAGACCCAGTACTTC. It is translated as CATSWGKQTQYF.

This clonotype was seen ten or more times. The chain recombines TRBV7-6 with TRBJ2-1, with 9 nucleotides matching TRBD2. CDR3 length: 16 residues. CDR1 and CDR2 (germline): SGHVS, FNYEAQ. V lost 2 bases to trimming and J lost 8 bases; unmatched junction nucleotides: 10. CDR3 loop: CASSLSIAGESDEQFF. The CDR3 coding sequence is TGTGCCAGCAGCTTAAGTATAGCGGGAGAGTCGGATGAGCAGTTCTTC.

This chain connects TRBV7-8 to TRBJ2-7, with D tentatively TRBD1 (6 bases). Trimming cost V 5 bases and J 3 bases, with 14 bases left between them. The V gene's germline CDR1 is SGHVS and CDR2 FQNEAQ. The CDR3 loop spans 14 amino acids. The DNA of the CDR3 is TGTGCCAGCAGCCCGCGGACAGAAATCTACGAGCAGTACTTC. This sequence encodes CASSPRTEIYEQYF.

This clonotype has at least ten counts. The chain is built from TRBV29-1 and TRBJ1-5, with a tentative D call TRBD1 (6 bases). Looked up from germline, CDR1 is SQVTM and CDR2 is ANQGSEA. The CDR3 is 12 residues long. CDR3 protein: CSFDRPNQPQHF. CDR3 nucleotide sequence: TGCAGTTTCGACAGGCCCAATCAGCCCCAGCATTTT.

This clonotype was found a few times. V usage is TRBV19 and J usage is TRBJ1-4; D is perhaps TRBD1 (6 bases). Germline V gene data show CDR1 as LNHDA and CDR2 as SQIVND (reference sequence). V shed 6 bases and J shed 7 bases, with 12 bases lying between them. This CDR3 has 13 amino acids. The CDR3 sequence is CASRARGGEKLFF. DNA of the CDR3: TGTGCCAGTAGGGCCAGGGGAGGTGAAAAACTGTTTTTT.

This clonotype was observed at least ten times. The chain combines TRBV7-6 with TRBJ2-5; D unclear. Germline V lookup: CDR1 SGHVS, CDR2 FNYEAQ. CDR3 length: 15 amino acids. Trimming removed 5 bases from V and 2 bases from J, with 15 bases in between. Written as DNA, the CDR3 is TGTGCCAGCAGCCCCCTCTGGGGTGGTCAAGAGACCCAGTACTTC. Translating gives CASSPLWGGQETQYF. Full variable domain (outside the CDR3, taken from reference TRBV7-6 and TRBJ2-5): GAGVSQSPRYKVTKRGQDVALRCDPISGHVSLYWYRQALGQGPEFLTYFNYEAQQDKSGLPNDRFSAERPEGSISTLTIQRTEQRDSAMYRCASSPLWGGQETQYFGPGTRLLVL.

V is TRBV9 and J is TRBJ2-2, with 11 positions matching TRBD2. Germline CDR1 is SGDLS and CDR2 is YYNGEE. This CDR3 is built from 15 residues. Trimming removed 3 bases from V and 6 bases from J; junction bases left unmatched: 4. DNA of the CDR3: TGTGCCAGCAGCGCTCTAGCGGGGGGCGCCGGGGAGCTGTTTTTT. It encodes CASSALAGGAGELFF. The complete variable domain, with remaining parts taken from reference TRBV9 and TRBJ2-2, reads DSGVTQTPKHLITATGQRVTLRCSPRSGDLSVYWYQQSLDQGLQFLIQYYNGEERAKGNILERFSAQQFPDLHSELNLSSLELGDSALYFCASSALAGGAGELFFGEGSRLTVL.

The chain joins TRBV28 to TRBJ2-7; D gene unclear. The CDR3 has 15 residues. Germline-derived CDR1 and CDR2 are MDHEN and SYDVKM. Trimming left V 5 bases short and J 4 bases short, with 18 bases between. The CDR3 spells CASSTTDQPAYEQYF. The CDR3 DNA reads TGTGCCAGCAGTACAACAGACCAGCCAGCTTACGAGCAGTACTTC.

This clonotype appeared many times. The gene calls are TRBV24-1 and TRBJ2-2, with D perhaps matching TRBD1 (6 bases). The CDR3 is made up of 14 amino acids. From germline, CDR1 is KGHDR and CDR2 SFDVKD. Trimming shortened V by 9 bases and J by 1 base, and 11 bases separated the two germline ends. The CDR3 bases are TGTGCCACCCAACAGACAGGGAACACCGGGGAGCTGTTTTTT. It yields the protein CATQQTGNTGELFF.

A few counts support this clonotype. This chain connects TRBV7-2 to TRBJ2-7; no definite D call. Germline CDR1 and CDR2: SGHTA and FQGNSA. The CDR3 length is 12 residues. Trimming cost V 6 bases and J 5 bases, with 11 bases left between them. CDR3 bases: TGTGCCAGCAGTTCCCTGCGGAACGAGCAGTACTTC. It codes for CASSSLRNEQYF.

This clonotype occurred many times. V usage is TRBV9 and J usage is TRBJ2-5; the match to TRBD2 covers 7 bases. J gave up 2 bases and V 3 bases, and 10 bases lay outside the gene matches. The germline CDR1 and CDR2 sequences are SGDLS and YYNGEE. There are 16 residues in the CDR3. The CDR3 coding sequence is TGTGCCAGCAGCGGAGCCCCGGGAGGCTTACAAGAGACCCAGTACTTC. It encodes CASSGAPGGLQETQYF.

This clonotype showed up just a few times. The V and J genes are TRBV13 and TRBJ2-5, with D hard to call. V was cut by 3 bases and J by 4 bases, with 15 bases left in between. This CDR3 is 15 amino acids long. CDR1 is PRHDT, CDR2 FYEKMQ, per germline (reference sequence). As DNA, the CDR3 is TGTGCCAGCAGCTTGCGCCTAGAATTCCCAGAGACCCAGTACTTC. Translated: CASSLRLEFPETQYF.

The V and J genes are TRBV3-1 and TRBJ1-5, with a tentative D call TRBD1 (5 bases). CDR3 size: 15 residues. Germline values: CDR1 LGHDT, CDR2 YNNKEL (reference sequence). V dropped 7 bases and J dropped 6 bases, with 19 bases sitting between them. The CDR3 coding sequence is TGTGCCAGCACCCCAAATCGGGGGTCGGCTCAGCCCCAGCATTTT. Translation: CASTPNRGSAQPQHF.

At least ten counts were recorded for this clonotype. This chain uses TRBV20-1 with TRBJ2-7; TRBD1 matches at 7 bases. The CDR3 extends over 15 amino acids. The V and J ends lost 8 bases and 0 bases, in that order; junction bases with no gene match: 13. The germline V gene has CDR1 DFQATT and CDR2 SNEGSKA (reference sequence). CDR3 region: CSTNPRTGDSYEQYF. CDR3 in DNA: TGCAGTACCAATCCCCGTACAGGGGACTCCTACGAGCAGTACTTC.

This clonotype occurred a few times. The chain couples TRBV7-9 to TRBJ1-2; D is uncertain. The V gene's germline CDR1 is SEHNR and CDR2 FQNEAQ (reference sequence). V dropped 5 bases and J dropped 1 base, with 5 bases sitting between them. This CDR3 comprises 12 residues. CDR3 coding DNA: TGTGCCAGCAGCCCACATAACTATGGCTACACCTTC. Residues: CASSPHNYGYTF. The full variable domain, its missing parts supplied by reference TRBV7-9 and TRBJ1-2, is DTGVSQNPRHKITKRGQNVTFRCDPISEHNRLYWYRQTLGQGPEFLTYFQNEAQLEKSRLLSDRFSAERPKGSFSTLEIQRTEQGDSAMYLCASSPHNYGYTFGSGTRLTVV.

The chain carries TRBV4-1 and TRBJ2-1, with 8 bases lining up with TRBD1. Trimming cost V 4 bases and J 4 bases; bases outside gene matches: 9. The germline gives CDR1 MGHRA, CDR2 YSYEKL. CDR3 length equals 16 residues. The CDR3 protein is CASSRTGTSRYNEQFF. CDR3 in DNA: TGCGCCAGCAGCCGGACAGGGACATCAAGGTACAATGAGCAGTTCTTC.

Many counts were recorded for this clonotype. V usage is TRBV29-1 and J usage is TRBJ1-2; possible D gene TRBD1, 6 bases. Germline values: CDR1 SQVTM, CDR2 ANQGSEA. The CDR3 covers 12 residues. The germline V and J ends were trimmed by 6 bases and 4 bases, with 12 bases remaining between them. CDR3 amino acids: CSVPGTLYGYTF. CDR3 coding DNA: TGCAGCGTCCCAGGGACACTCTATGGCTACACCTTC.

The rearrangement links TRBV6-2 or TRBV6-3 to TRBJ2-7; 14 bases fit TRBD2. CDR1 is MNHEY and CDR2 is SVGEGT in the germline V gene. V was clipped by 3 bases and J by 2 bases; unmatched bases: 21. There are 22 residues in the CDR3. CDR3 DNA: TGTGCCAGCAGTTATTTCACCGGGACAGGCCTCGGGACTAGCGGGAGCCCCTACGAGCAGTACTTC. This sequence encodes CASSYFTGTGLGTSGSPYEQYF.

As DNA, the CDR3 is TGTGCTAGTGGTACTAGCGCTTCTTACAATGAGCAGTTCTTC. This encodes CASGTSASYNEQFF. J is TRBJ2-1 and V is TRBV12-5; 7 bases are a match to TRBD2. V was clipped by 5 bases and J by 4 bases; unmatched bases: 5. Germline CDR1 LGHNT, CDR2 FRNRAP. The CDR3 contains 14 residues.

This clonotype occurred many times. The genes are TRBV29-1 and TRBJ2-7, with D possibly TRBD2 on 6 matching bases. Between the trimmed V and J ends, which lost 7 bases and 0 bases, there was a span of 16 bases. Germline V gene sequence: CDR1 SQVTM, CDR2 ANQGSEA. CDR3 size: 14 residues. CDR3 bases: TGCAGCGGGATCATAGCGGAGGGCTCCTACGAGCAGTACTTC. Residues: CSGIIAEGSYEQYF.

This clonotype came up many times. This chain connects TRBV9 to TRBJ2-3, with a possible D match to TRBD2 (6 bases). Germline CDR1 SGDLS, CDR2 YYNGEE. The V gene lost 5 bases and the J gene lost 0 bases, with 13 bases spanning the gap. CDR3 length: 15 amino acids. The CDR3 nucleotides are TGTGCCAGCAGTGCCGGCGGGACTAGCACAGATACGCAGTATTTT. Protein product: CASSAGGTSTDTQYF. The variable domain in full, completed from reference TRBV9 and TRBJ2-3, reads DSGVTQTPKHLITATGQRVTLRCSPRSGDLSVYWYQQSLDQGLQFLIQYYNGEERAKGNILERFSAQQFPDLHSELNLSSLELGDSALYFCASSAGGTSTDTQYFGPGTRLTVL.

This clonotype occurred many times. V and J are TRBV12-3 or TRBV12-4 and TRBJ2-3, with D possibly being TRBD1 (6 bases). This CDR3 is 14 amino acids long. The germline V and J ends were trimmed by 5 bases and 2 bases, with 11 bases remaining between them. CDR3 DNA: TGTGCCAGCAGTCTCAGGGGAACCACAGATACGCAGTATTTT. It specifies CASSLRGTTDTQYF.

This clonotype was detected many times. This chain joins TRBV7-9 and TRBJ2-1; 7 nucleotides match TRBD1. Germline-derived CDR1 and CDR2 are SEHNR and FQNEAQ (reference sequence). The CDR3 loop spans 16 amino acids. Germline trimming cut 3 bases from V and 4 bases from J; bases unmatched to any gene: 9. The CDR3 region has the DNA TGTGCCAGCAGCTTTCAACAGGGGCCGCCTTACAATGAGCAGTTCTTC. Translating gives CASSFQQGPPYNEQFF.

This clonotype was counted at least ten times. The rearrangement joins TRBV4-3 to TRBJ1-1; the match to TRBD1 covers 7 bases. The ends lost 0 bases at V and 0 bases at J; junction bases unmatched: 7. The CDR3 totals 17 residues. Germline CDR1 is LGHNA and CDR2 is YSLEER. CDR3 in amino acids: CASSQDGWGQMNTEAFF. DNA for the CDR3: TGCGCCAGCAGCCAAGATGGCTGGGGACAGATGAACACTGAAGCTTTCTTT.